The 32 T cell receptor beta chains in this list originate from one sample, sequenced in a study of blood T cell repertoires in COVID-19. Some clones are missing from TCRdb's copy, which holds only in-frame ones; the method was immunoSEQ multiplex PCR. In the table there are 250,000 to 300,000 clones, 70% to 90% of which are singletons. The source material was PBMCs or T cells enriched from blood (not recorded which). Every receptor here comes from a woman aged 45 to 65 who had been exposed to COVID-19.

V and J are TRBV6-5 and TRBJ2-7; 7 bases fit TRBD2. The CDR3 spans 14 residues. The J segment lost 4 bases and the V segment lost 7 bases, leaving 10 bases of the junction unmatched. Germline-derived CDR1 and CDR2 are MNHEY and SVGAGI. The CDR3 region has the DNA TGTGCCAGCACCAAAAGCGGGGCCGGGTACGAGCAGTACTTC. Encoded protein: CASTKSGAGYEQYF.

The rearrangement joins TRBV15 to TRBJ2-1; 8 bases map to TRBD2. Germline CDR1 reads LNHNV; CDR2 reads YYDKDF (reference sequence). Germline trimming cut 5 bases from V and 4 bases from J; bases unmatched to any gene: 7. This CDR3 contains 15 residues. The CDR3 region is CATSQLAEDYNEQFF. In nucleotides, the CDR3 is TGTGCCACCAGCCAACTAGCGGAGGATTACAATGAGCAGTTCTTC.

Comments on this clone: This sample also contains other DNA sequences that code for the same CDR3. The J gene is TRBJ1-2, the V gene TRBV7-9; unclear D gene. Germline CDR1 is SEHNR and CDR2 is FQNEAQ (reference sequence). This CDR3 comprises 12 residues. Deletions cut 4 bases from V and 5 bases from J, with 8 bases between. The CDR3 protein is CASSSGLYGYTF. CDR3 in DNA: TGTGCCAGCAGCTCTGGCCTTTATGGCTACACCTTC.

The genes are TRBV7-2 and TRBJ1-1, with D unclear. Germline assignment: CDR1 SGHTA and CDR2 FQGNSA. There are 14 residues in the CDR3. The V and J ends lost 1 base and 6 bases respectively, with 12 bases between them. The CDR3 sequence: CASSLGSWHPEAFF. CDR3 nucleotide sequence: TGTGCCAGCAGCTTAGGAAGTTGGCACCCTGAAGCTTTCTTT.

This clone was seen once. The V call is TRBV3-1 (or the pseudogene TRBV3-2), the J call TRBJ2-7; TRBD1 aligns across 10 bases. The trim removed 3 bases at V and 2 bases at J, leaving 7 bases unmatched. This CDR3 region has 16 residues. CDR1 is LGHDT, CDR2 YNNKEL, per germline (reference sequence). CDR3 residues: CASSHSLGQGTYEQYF. CDR3 bases: TGTGCCAGCAGCCATAGCTTGGGACAGGGGACCTACGAGCAGTACTTC.

The chain joins TRBV10-3 to TRBJ1-1, with D perhaps matching TRBD1 (5 bases). CDR1 is ENHRY and CDR2 is SYGVKD in the germline V gene. The CDR3 sequence is 13 residues long. V dropped 11 bases and J dropped 1 base, with 14 bases sitting between them. The chain's CDR3 is CAVTQEPNTEAFF. The CDR3 DNA follows: TGTGCCGTAACACAGGAGCCGAACACTGAAGCTTTCTTT.

The chain has TRBV9 and TRBJ2-4; D is perhaps TRBD2 (5 bases). The germline CDR1 and CDR2 sequences are SGDLS and YYNGEE. The CDR3 runs 14 residues. Trimming took 1 base from V and 7 from J, leaving 12 bases between them. CDR3: CASSVRGGDNIQYF. CDR3 sequence (DNA): TGTGCCAGCAGCGTAAGAGGAGGCGACAACATTCAGTACTTC.

The chain combines TRBV10-3 with TRBJ1-1, with TRBD1 matching 7 bases. The junction had 14 bases not matched to a gene; V was cut back by 11 bases and J by 5 bases. The CDR3 sequence is 14 residues long. Germline loops: CDR1 ENHRY, CDR2 SYGVKD. The CDR3 region is CAARQEGAITEAFF. The CDR3 nucleotides are TGTGCCGCCCGTCAGGAGGGGGCGATTACTGAAGCTTTCTTT.

About this clone itself: The same CDR3 also results from other DNA sequences found in this sample. The V call is TRBV7-7, the J call TRBJ1-1; D uncertain. The germline CDR1 and CDR2 sequences are SSHAT and FNYEAQ (reference sequence). The CDR3 has 13 residues. Trimming removed 1 base at V and 1 base at J, with 4 bases between. This CDR3 is CASSLGANTEAFF. CDR3 sequence (DNA): TGTGCCAGCAGCTTAGGAGCGAACACTGAAGCTTTCTTT.

The chain employs TRBV2 and TRBJ2-1; 13 positions agree with TRBD2. Germline CDR1 reads SNHLY; CDR2 reads FYNNEI. With V trimmed by 6 bases and J by 8 bases, 7 bases remained unmatched. The CDR3 runs 15 residues. CDR3 sequence: CASSYTSGGEHEQFF. The CDR3 DNA sequence: TGTGCCAGCAGCTACACTAGCGGGGGGGAACATGAGCAGTTCTTC.

The gene calls are TRBV6-1 and TRBJ2-7; TRBD1 aligns across 10 bases. Germline CDR1 is MNHNS and CDR2 is SASEGT. J lost 1 base, V lost 0 bases, and 6 bases had no gene match. The CDR3 length is 17 residues. CDR3 sequence reads: CASSEAHGTGASYEQYF. CDR3 in DNA: TGTGCCAGCAGTGAAGCGCACGGGACAGGGGCGTCCTACGAGCAGTACTTC.

The chain has TRBV9 and TRBJ1-1; D is perhaps TRBD1 (5 bases). The germline CDR1 and CDR2 sequences are SGDLS and YYNGEE. V lost 3 bases to trimming and J lost 5 bases, with 14 bases between them. CDR3 size: 14 residues. The CDR3 region has the DNA TGTGCCAGCAGCGCCAGCCCGGGGGGGACTGAAGCTTTCTTT. Translated: CASSASPGGTEAFF.

V usage is TRBV12-3 or TRBV12-4 and J usage is TRBJ2-7, with D possibly TRBD1 on 5 matching bases. With 2 bases removed from V and 5 bases from J, the gap between germline ends came to 7 bases. This CDR3 region has 12 residues. In nucleotides, the CDR3 is TGTGCCAGCAGTTTAAGGGGCAACGAGCAGTACTTC. Translation: CASSLRGNEQYF.

The chain joins TRBV28 to TRBJ2-2, with 9 nucleotides matching TRBD1. The CDR3 totals 14 residues. Germline assignment: CDR1 MDHEN and CDR2 SYDVKM. V lost 6 bases, J lost 6 bases, and 5 bases stayed unmatched. CDR3 bases: TGTGCCAGCAGATCGACAGGGGGTGCCGGGGAGCTGTTTTTT. Translation: CASRSTGGAGELFF.

This sequence joins TRBV7-8 and TRBJ1-3; TRBD1 matches at 7 bases. V shed 2 bases and J 2 bases; nucleotides not matched to a gene: 3. Germline CDR1 and CDR2: SGHVS and FQNEAQ. This CDR3 spans 15 amino acids. CDR3 region: CASSLIQGAGNTIYF. The CDR3 DNA reads TGTGCCAGCAGCTTAATTCAGGGGGCTGGAAACACCATATATTTT.

The chain has TRBV5-4 and TRBJ1-2, with 7 bases matching TRBD1. This CDR3 comprises 15 residues. Germline loops: CDR1 SGHNT, CDR2 YYREEE (reference sequence). J gave up 4 bases and V 2 bases, and 8 bases lay outside the gene matches. As DNA, the CDR3 is TGTGCCAGCAGCTTAAAGGGGGCGGAGGGCTATGGCTACACCTTC. Translation gives CASSLKGAEGYGYTF.

This rearrangement joins TRBV10-2 to TRBJ2-7, with D possibly matching TRBD1 (6 bases). Germline assignment: CDR1 WSHSY and CDR2 SAAADI. The CDR3 is 12 amino acids. Trimming took 5 bases from V and 7 from J, leaving 12 bases between them. The CDR3: CASSSQGREQYF. In nucleotides, the CDR3 is TGCGCCAGCAGTTCCCAGGGGCGTGAGCAGTACTTC.

The chain carries TRBV15 and TRBJ2-1; a possible D gene is TRBD1 (6 bases). There are 13 residues in the CDR3. Germline V gene lookup returns CDR1 LNHNV and CDR2 YYDKDF (reference sequence). V was clipped by 0 bases and J by 13 bases, with 13 bases between them. CDR3 bases: TGTGCCACCAGCAGAGATTTAAGGGACATCCAGTTCTTC. As protein: CATSRDLRDIQFF.

This clone was seen more than once but under ten times. The chain couples TRBV7-2 to TRBJ2-1; 11 bases fit TRBD2. Per germline, CDR1 SGHTA and CDR2 FQGNSA. With V trimmed by 3 bases and J by 4 bases, 8 bases remained unmatched. The CDR3 totals 17 residues. CDR3 coding DNA: TGTGCCAGCAGCTTCACAGCCGGGACTAGCGGTTACAATGAGCAGTTCTTC. This sequence encodes CASSFTAGTSGYNEQFF.

The J gene is TRBJ2-7, the V gene TRBV5-4, with 8 bases that match TRBD1. Germline V gene lookup returns CDR1 SGHNT and CDR2 YYREEE (reference sequence). This CDR3 contains 16 residues. Germline trimming cut 3 bases from V and 5 bases from J; bases unmatched to any gene: 13. The CDR3 protein is CASSSQQGGAGNEQYF. The DNA of the CDR3 is TGTGCCAGCAGCTCCCAACAGGGGGGCGCGGGGAACGAGCAGTACTTC.

The CDR3 here is CASSLYRAYEQYF. The DNA for the CDR3 is TGTGCCAGCAGCTTGTACAGAGCCTACGAGCAGTACTTC. V gene TRBV5-6 combines with J gene TRBJ2-7; no reliable D call. CDR3 length: 13 residues. V shed 1 base and J shed 2 bases, with 7 bases lying between them. Germline CDR1 is SGHDT and CDR2 is YYEEEE.

As for this clone: An end of the junction differs from the germline gene, which may be a read error. The V call is TRBV3-1 (or the pseudogene TRBV3-2), the J call TRBJ1-2, with TRBD1 matching 7 bases. Germline loops: CDR1 LGHDT, CDR2 YNNKEL (reference sequence). The length of the CDR3 is 14 residues. CDR3 nucleotide sequence: TGTGCCAGCAGGCAAGGAGGGGGCAACTATGGCTACACCTTC. Protein product: CASRQGGGNYGYTF.

DNA for the CDR3: TGTGCCAGCAGCCAGGACAGAAACACCGGGGAGCTGTTTTTT. Translation: CASSQDRNTGELFF. This chain uses TRBV7-6 with TRBJ2-2, with D possibly being TRBD1 (6 bases). Per the germline V gene, CDR1 is SGHVS and CDR2 is FNYEAQ. The CDR3 sequence is 14 residues long. Between the trimmed V and J ends, which lost 5 bases and 2 bases, there was a span of 9 bases.

The chain is built from TRBV18 and TRBJ2-3; 10 bases line up with TRBD2. The CDR3 length is 16 residues. Looked up from germline, CDR1 is KGHSH and CDR2 is LQKENI. J gave up 4 bases and V 3 bases, and 7 bases lay outside the gene matches. The CDR3 region has the DNA TGTGCCAGCTCACCTTACAGCGGGGGGGCCGCAGATACGCAGTATTTT. Translated: CASSPYSGGAADTQYF.

This chain joins TRBV14 and TRBJ2-5, with D possibly matching TRBD2 (6 bases). The ends were cut back, 4 bases at V and 1 base at J, with 10 bases in the middle. Per germline, CDR1 SGHDN and CDR2 FVKESK. The length of the CDR3 is 14 residues. In nucleotides, the CDR3 is TGTGCCAGCAGCCCGCGGGGTAGCCAAGAGACCCAGTACTTC. It codes for CASSPRGSQETQYF. The whole variable domain, remainder taken from reference TRBV14 and TRBJ2-5, is EAGVTQFPSHSVIEKGQTVTLRCDPISGHDNLYWYRRVMGKEIKFLLHFVKESKQDESGMPNNRFLAERTGGTYSTLKVQPAELEDSGVYFCASSPRGSQETQYFGPGTRLLVL.

This chain joins TRBV5-6 and TRBJ2-7; maybe TRBD1 (5 bases). Trimming shortened V by 4 bases and J by 3 bases, and 14 bases separated the two germline ends. CDR1 SGHDT and CDR2 YYEEEE come from the germline V gene. The CDR3 runs 14 residues. CDR3 nucleotide sequence: TGTGCCAGCAGCGCCCAGACAGCCTTCTACGAGCAGTACTTC. Translation: CASSAQTAFYEQYF.

The chain joins TRBV4-1 to TRBJ2-3, with D possibly matching TRBD1 (6 bases). V shed 4 bases and J shed 1 base, with 15 bases lying between them. Germline-derived CDR1 and CDR2 are MGHRA and YSYEKL. This CDR3 spans 16 amino acids. CDR3 residues: CASSPEGRGGTDTQYF. The CDR3 DNA follows: TGCGCCAGCAGCCCAGAGGGCAGGGGAGGCACAGATACGCAGTATTTT.

The chain uses TRBV6-5 and TRBJ1-2; 9 positions match TRBD1. The CDR3 spans 12 residues. Losses at the gene ends were 10 bases for V and 3 bases for J; bases not matched to a gene: 3. CDR1 is MNHEY and CDR2 is SVGAGI in the germline V gene. CDR3: CANRGRDYGYTF. CDR3 sequence (DNA): TGTGCCAACAGGGGGCGCGACTATGGCTACACCTTC.

This chain connects TRBV19 to TRBJ1-1; D possibly corresponds to TRBD1 (6 bases). This CDR3 has 12 amino acids. Trimming cost V 10 bases and J 2 bases, with 11 bases left between them. From germline, CDR1 is LNHDA and CDR2 SQIVND (reference sequence). This CDR3 is CATRTENTEAFF. The CDR3 DNA follows: TGTGCCACTCGGACAGAAAACACTGAAGCTTTCTTT.

This chain uses TRBV7-9 with TRBJ1-1; D call uncertain. CDR1 is SEHNR, CDR2 FQNEAQ, per germline (reference sequence). The CDR3 length is 14 residues. V was trimmed by 1 base and J by 1 base, leaving 7 bases between them. The CDR3, as DNA: TGTGCCAGCAGCTTAGTGAACAGGAACACTGAAGCTTTCTTT. Protein: CASSLVNRNTEAFF.

The V call is TRBV19, the J call TRBJ1-1, with 12 positions matching TRBD1. The CDR3 covers 16 residues. The ends lost 7 bases at V and 6 bases at J; junction bases unmatched: 12. The V gene's germline CDR1 is LNHDA and CDR2 SQIVND (reference sequence). The CDR3 loop is CASKRDRGPAGSEAFF. In DNA form, the CDR3 reads TGTGCCAGTAAGCGGGACAGGGGGCCTGCGGGTTCTGAAGCTTTCTTT.

This chain links TRBV11-1 with TRBJ2-3, with D perhaps TRBD2 (6 bases). The length of the CDR3 is 15 residues. The germline CDR1 and CDR2 sequences are SGHAT and FQDESV (reference sequence). The germline V and J ends were trimmed by 5 bases and 3 bases, with 15 bases remaining between them. CDR3 in amino acids: CASSLSGDGTDTQYF. In DNA, the CDR3 is TGTGCCAGCAGCCTTAGCGGAGATGGGACAGATACGCAGTATTTT.